This T cell receptor (beta chain) came from a study of blood T cell repertoires in COVID-19. Study summary: The origin of the acute and convalescent COVID-19 samples was the United States, Italy and Spain. T cells, B-cell-depleted T cells, or PBMCs supplied cDNA or gDNA.

The germline CDR1 and CDR2 sequences are SGDLS and YYNGEE. V shed 0 bases and J shed 2 bases, with 12 bases lying between them. This CDR3 is 16 amino acids long. TCRdb keeps only in-frame clones here, not all; method: immunoSEQ multiplex PCR. The table shows 300,000 to 350,000 clones, with about 90% occurring only once. The material sequenced was PBMCs or T cells enriched from blood (not recorded which). The chain carries TRBV9 and TRBJ2-1, with a weak D call TRBD2 (6 bases). This receptor was identified in a young woman with acute COVID-19. The CDR3: CASSVGWAGPYNEQFF. DNA for the CDR3: TGTGCCAGCAGCGTAGGGTGGGCGGGACCCTACAATGAGCAGTTCTTC. The variable domain in full, completed from reference TRBV9 and TRBJ2-1, reads DSGVTQTPKHLITATGQRVTLRCSPRSGDLSVYWYQQSLDQGLQFLIQYYNGEERAKGNILERFSAQQFPDLHSELNLSSLELGDSALYFCASSVGWAGPYNEQFFGPGTRLTVL.